This note documents a single T cell receptor (beta chain) sequence. The sample is drawn from a study of technical replicates of blood from four donors. Germline CDR1 and CDR2: SGHRS and YFSETQ. The V gene end was trimmed by 4 bases and the J gene end by 5 bases; junction bases not matched to a gene: 20. The CDR3 is made up of 18 amino acids. Measured with immunoSEQ multiplex PCR; TCRdb has only the in-frame clones, and not every one. The table includes approximately 49,000 clones, 80% to 95% detected once. The chain joins TRBV5-1 to TRBJ1-2, with 7 bases matching TRBD1. Sequenced material: PBMCs. This clonotype originated in a human donor in good health. Some clones in this sample may be carry-over from other donors' samples. CDR3 bases: TGCGCCAGCAGCGAAGGGGGCGTTTTAGTCGGTGGTACTTATGGCTACACCTTC. This sequence encodes CASSEGGVLVGGTYGYTF.